This TCR beta chain was observed in a study of T cells after yellow fever vaccination. The authors made TCR cDNA by 5'RACE template switching, adding a universal primer site and UMIs. TCRdb re-analysed the 5' RACE reads in MiXCR, keeping a single row per CDR3 protein. The sample contains roughly 260,000 distinct CDR3 sequences, 13% of which appear only once. The sample holds a few counts of this clonotype. Its target is unknown. CDR3 length: 11 amino acids. The ends were cut back, 10 bases at V and 4 bases at J, with 10 bases in the middle. Study-wide results and caveats: Subsequent to the booster, the majority of primary-vaccination clones reappeared (around 96% CD4, 70% to 90% CD8). CD4 and CD8 compartments shared a small share of clonotypes, likely from convergent recombination. Compared with primary, the secondary response was weaker and peaked at day 5, not 15.

The V and J genes are TRBV12-3 or TRBV12-4 and TRBJ2-5; no clear D gene. The starting material was CD4+ T cells sorted from PBMCs, obtained 45 days after the yellow fever booster vaccination. The clonotype comes from a man aged 25 to 45 who received the YFV17D yellow fever vaccine. The CDR3: CATSRGETQYF. CDR3 in DNA: TGTGCCACCTCGCGTGGAGAGACCCAGTACTTC.